The rows below give T cell receptor beta chains drawn from one sample of a study of Ad26.COV2.S vaccination and SARS-CoV-2 variants. The data were produced by immunoSEQ multiplex PCR, yet TCRdb's version contains in-frame clones alone and is incomplete. The sample records hundreds of thousands of clones, around 92% being singletons. Sequencing was performed on peripheral blood, taken in a trial of Ad26.COV2.S vaccine versus placebo. The source of these receptors is a person aged 18 to 65 who received the Ad26.COV2.S COVID-19 vaccine or a placebo. CDR3s include the opening cysteine and the closing phenylalanine or tryptophan. The order of the fields is D gene, V gene, J gene, clone size, CDR3 protein, CDR3 DNA. A D gene is named only where the DNA matches it firmly. The size of a clone is reported for some rows only, either as once, few or many, or as a class for expanded clones.

d_gene: .
v_gene: TRBV13
j_gene: TRBJ1-2
abundance: .
CDR3aa: CASSGITGPIFRYTF
CDR3nt: TGTGCCAGCAGCGGAATAACAGGTCCGATCTTTCGCTACACCTTC

d_gene: .
v_gene: TRBV19
j_gene: TRBJ2-3
abundance: .
CDR3aa: CASSQTGSTDTQYF
CDR3nt: TGTGCCAGTAGTCAAACAGGTAGCACAGATACGCAGTATTTT

d_gene: TRBD2
v_gene: TRBV7-6
j_gene: TRBJ2-7
abundance: .
CDR3aa: CASSLGTSGGYEQYF
CDR3nt: TGTGCCAGCAGCTTAGGGACTAGCGGGGGTTACGAGCAGTACTTC

d_gene: .
v_gene: TRBV9
j_gene: TRBJ1-3
abundance: .
CDR3aa: CASSGGERSGNTIYF
CDR3nt: TGTGCCAGCAGCGGTGGTGAGCGCTCTGGAAACACCATATATTTT

d_gene: .
v_gene: TRBV18
j_gene: TRBJ2-7
abundance: .
CDR3aa: CASSPLDSTYEQYF
CDR3nt: TGTGCCAGCTCACCACTAGACAGCACCTACGAGCAGTACTTC

d_gene: .
v_gene: TRBV27
j_gene: TRBJ2-7
abundance: .
CDR3aa: CASSLPPGDEQYF
CDR3nt: TGTGCCAGCAGTTTACCACCGGGGGATGAGCAGTACTTC

d_gene: TRBD2
v_gene: TRBV27
j_gene: TRBJ2-7
abundance: .
CDR3aa: CASSLFPSGGTYEQYF
CDR3nt: TGTGCCAGCAGTTTATTTCCTAGCGGGGGGACCTACGAGCAGTACTTC

d_gene: TRBD2
v_gene: TRBV5-6
j_gene: TRBJ2-4
abundance: .
CDR3aa: CASSPGVAGTGIAKNIQYF
CDR3nt: TGTGCCAGCAGCCCGGGAGTAGCGGGGACGGGTATAGCCAAAAACATTCAGTACTTC

d_gene: TRBD2
v_gene: TRBV19
j_gene: TRBJ2-3
abundance: .
CDR3aa: CASNDIGGLGSDTQYF
CDR3nt: TGTGCCAGTAACGACATCGGGGGACTAGGTTCCGATACGCAGTATTTT

d_gene: .
v_gene: TRBV30
j_gene: TRBJ2-2
abundance: .
CDR3aa: CAWSTGTDSGALFF
CDR3nt: TGTGCCTGGAGTACCGGGACGGATTCTGGGGCGCTGTTTTTT

d_gene: .
v_gene: TRBV6-2/TRBV6-3
j_gene: TRBJ1-6
abundance: .
CDR3aa: CASSARSSYNSPLHF
CDR3nt: TGTGCCAGCAGTGCCCGGAGCTCCTATAATTCACCCCTCCACTTT

d_gene: .
v_gene: TRBV19
j_gene: TRBJ1-1
abundance: .
CDR3aa: CASVLRTEAFF
CDR3nt: TGTGCCAGTGTTTTACGCACTGAAGCTTTCTTT

d_gene: TRBD2
v_gene: TRBV7-9
j_gene: TRBJ2-5
abundance: .
CDR3aa: CASRGTSGVFQETQYF
CDR3nt: TGTGCCAGCAGGGGGACTAGCGGGGTCTTCCAAGAGACCCAGTACTTC

d_gene: .
v_gene: TRBV18
j_gene: TRBJ2-2
abundance: .
CDR3aa: CASSPTLANTGELFF
CDR3nt: TGTGCCAGCTCACCAACACTAGCGAACACCGGGGAGCTGTTTTTT

d_gene: .
v_gene: TRBV4-3
j_gene: TRBJ2-5
abundance: .
CDR3aa: CASSQLTAEGETQYF
CDR3nt: TGCGCCAGCAGCCAATTAACAGCTGAGGGGGAGACCCAGTACTTC

d_gene: .
v_gene: TRBV3-1/TRBV3-2
j_gene: TRBJ2-7
abundance: few
CDR3aa: CASSQISHEQYF
CDR3nt: TGTGCCAGCAGCCAAATATCCCACGAGCAGTACTTC

d_gene: .
v_gene: TRBV7-9
j_gene: TRBJ1-6
abundance: .
CDR3aa: CASSPPGTTNSPLHF
CDR3nt: TGTGCCAGCAGCCCGCCCGGGACAACAAATTCACCCCTCCACTTT

d_gene: .
v_gene: TRBV15
j_gene: TRBJ1-5
abundance: few
CDR3aa: CATSRDRTINQPQHF
CDR3nt: TGTGCCACCAGCAGAGACAGGACTATCAATCAGCCCCAGCATTTT

d_gene: .
v_gene: TRBV3-1/TRBV3-2
j_gene: TRBJ1-1
abundance: .
CDR3aa: CASSPTGFDIAFF
CDR3nt: TGTGCCAGCAGCCCAACAGGGTTTGATATAGCTTTCTTT

d_gene: .
v_gene: TRBV23-1
j_gene: TRBJ1-4
abundance: .
CDR3aa: CASSQSWGVPTNEKLFF
CDR3nt: TGCGCCAGCAGTCAATCGTGGGGGGTCCCGACTAATGAAAAACTGTTTTTT